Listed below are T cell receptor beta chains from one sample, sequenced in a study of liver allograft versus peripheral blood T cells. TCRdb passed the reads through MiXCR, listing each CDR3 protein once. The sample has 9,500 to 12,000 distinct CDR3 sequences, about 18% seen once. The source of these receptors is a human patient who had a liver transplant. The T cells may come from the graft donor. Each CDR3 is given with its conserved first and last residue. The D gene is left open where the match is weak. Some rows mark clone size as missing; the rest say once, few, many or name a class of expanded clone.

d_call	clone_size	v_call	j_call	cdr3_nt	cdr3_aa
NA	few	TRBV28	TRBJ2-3	TGTGCCAGCACTTCGACGAGGAATACGCAGTATTTT	CASTSTRNTQYF
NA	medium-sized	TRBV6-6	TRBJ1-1	TGTGCCAGCAGTTACTCTGTAGGTCGGACAAACACTGAAGCTTTCTTT	CASSYSVGRTNTEAFF
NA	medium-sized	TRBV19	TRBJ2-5	TGTGCCAGTAGTATAGCCGACGGCCCAGGGGTCTACACCCAGTACTTC	CASSIADGPGVYTQYF
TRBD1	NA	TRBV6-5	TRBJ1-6	TGTGCCAGCAGTTGGGACAGAAATTCACCCCTCCACTTT	CASSWDRNSPLHF
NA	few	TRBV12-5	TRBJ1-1	TGTGCTAGTGGTCCAGACGGGACCCAAATAAGGACTGAAGCTTTCTTT	CASGPDGTQIRTEAFF
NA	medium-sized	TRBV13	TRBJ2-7	TGTGCCAGCAGCTTAGTAAGGGGATACGAGCAGTACTTC	CASSLVRGYEQYF
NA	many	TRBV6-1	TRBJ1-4	TGTGCCAGCAGTGACCGCGGGGCGAATAATGAAAAACTGTTTTTT	CASSDRGANNEKLFF
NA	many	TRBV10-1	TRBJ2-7	TGCGCCAGCAGTGGCCAATCTGTCCTGGAGCAGTACTTC	CASSGQSVLEQYF
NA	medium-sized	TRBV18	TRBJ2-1	TGTGCCAGCTCACCACATCAAGGGAATGGCAATGAGCAGTTCTTC	CASSPHQGNGNEQFF
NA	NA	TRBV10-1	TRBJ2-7	TGCGCCAGCAGTGAGTCTCCCCGCCACGAGCAGTACTTC	CASSESPRHEQYF
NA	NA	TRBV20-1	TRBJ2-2	TGCAGTGCTAGAGAGACAGCGGGCGGGGAGCTGTTTTTT	CSARETAGGELFF
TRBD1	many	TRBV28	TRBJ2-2	TGTGCCAGCAGCCCGACAGGGGTAACCGGGGAGCTGTTTTTT	CASSPTGVTGELFF
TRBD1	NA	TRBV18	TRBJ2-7	TGTGCCAGCTCGCGGGACGACAGGGGGGAGCAGCACTTC	CASSRDDRGEQHF
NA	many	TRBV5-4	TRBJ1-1	TGTGCCAGCAGCATAGGTCGGGTAAACACTGAAGCTTTCTTT	CASSIGRVNTEAFF
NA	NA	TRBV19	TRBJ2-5	TGTGCCAGTAGTATAGCCGGTCCGGGAAAGACCCAGTACTTC	CASSIAGPGKTQYF
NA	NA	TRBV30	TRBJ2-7	TGTGCCTGGAGTAGGGGGGAACGGTACGAGCAGTACTTC	CAWSRGERYEQYF
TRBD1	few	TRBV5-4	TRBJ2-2	TGTGCCAGCAGCTTGGGTGGGACAGGGCGCACCGGGGAGCTGTTTTTT	CASSLGGTGRTGELFF
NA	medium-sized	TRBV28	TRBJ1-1	TGTGCCAGCAGAGGCCTGAGCGCGGCCGGGACTGAAGCTTTCTTT	CASRGLSAAGTEAFF
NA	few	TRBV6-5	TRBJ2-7	TGTGCCAGCAGTTCTCGAGGCGGGACCGCCACCTACGAGCAGTACTTC	CASSSRGGTATYEQYF
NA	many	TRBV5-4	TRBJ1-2	TGTGCCAGCAGCTTGGAGCCCGTTGGGGCGTCGAATGGCTACACCTTC	CASSLEPVGASNGYTF
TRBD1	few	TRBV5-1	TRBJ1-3	TGCGCCAGCAGCTCGGGACAGGACTCTGGAAACACCATATATTTT	CASSSGQDSGNTIYF
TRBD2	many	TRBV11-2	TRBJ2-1	TGTGCCAGCAGCTTAGGATGGGCTAGCGGGAGAAATGAGCAGTTCTTC	CASSLGWASGRNEQFF
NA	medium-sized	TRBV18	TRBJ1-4	TGTGCCAGCTCACCCAGGACATTAGCGGCCAATGAAAAACTGTTTTTT	CASSPRTLAANEKLFF
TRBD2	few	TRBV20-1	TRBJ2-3	TGCAGTGCTAGTAAGATTCGCAGCGGGGGAACAGATACGCAGTATTTT	CSASKIRSGGTDTQYF
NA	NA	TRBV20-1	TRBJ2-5	TGCAGTGCTAGGAGTGGGGGCTGGACCCAGTACTTC	CSARSGGWTQYF
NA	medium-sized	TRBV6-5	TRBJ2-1	TGTGCCAGCAGTCCGCGGGGGGTGGGACAGAACAATGAGCAGTTCTTC	CASSPRGVGQNNEQFF
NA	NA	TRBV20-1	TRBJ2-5	TGCAGTGCTAGAGATGGATACGGCCAAGAGACCCAGTACTTC	CSARDGYGQETQYF
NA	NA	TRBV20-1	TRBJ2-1	TGCAGTGCTAGGGACATGGTGGATGAGAAGTTCTTC	CSARDMVDEKFF
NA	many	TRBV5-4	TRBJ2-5	TGTGCCAGCAGCCCTCGGGGGTCTCAAGAGACCCAGTACTTC	CASSPRGSQETQYF
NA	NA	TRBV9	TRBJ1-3	TGTACCAGCAGCGTAGATCCAGGACCCACTGGAAACACCATATATTTT	CTSSVDPGPTGNTIYF
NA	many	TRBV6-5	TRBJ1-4	TGTGCCAGCAGTCCAGAACCGGCTAGAAATGAAAAACTGTTTTTT	CASSPEPARNEKLFF
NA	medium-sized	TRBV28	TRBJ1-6	TGTGCCAGCAGTTTTGAGGGGCATAATTCACCCCTCCACTTT	CASSFEGHNSPLHF
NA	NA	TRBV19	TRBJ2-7	TGTGCCAGTAGTATCCAAGACCTGGGGAAAAACGAGCAGTACTTC	CASSIQDLGKNEQYF
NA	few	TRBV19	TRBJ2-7	TGTGCTACGGGCGGCGGGGCCTACGAGCAGTACTTC	CATGGGAYEQYF
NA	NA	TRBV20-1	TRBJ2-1	TGCAGTGCTAGCAGGGGCGCAGAGCAGTTCTTC	CSASRGAEQFF
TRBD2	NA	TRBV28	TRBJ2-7	TGTGCCAGCACCCCGGGGTCCGGGACTAGCGGCTACGAGCAGTACTTC	CASTPGSGTSGYEQYF
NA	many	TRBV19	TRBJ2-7	TGTGCCAGTAGTATAACGGGGGCTACCTACGAGCAGTACTTC	CASSITGATYEQYF
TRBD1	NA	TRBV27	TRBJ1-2	TGTGCCAGCAGTTCCACAGGGGGTATGGGCGGCTACACCTTC	CASSSTGGMGGYTF
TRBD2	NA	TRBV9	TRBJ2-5	TGTGCCAGCAGCGTCGGGACTAGCGGGAGCCAAGAGACCCAGTACTTC	CASSVGTSGSQETQYF
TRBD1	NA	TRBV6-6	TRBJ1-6	TGTGCCAGCTTCACCTACGGACAGGCGGCCCCCCTCCACTTT	CASFTYGQAAPLHF
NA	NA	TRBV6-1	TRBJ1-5	TGTGCCAGCATCGGGGGAGGCGGCAATCAGCCCCAGCATTTT	CASIGGGGNQPQHF
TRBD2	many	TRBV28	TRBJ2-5	TGTGCCAGCAGCCCGGGACTAGCGGGAGTAGGTGGGACCCAGTACTTC	CASSPGLAGVGGTQYF
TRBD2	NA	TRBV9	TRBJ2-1	TGTGCCAGCAGCGTAGAAAGCGGGAGCTCCTACAATGAGCAGTTCTTC	CASSVESGSSYNEQFF
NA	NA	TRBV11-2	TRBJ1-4	TGTGCCAGCAGCTTAAACTCGGTCAGGGGCGAAAAACTGTTTTTT	CASSLNSVRGEKLFF
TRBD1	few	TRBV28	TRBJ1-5	TGTGCCAGCAGCTCAGGGGGCGCAGGTCAGCCCCAGCATTTT	CASSSGGAGQPQHF
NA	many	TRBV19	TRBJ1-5	TGTGCCAGTAGTATAATAATAGGACGGATTAGCAATCAGCCCCAGCATTTT	CASSIIIGRISNQPQHF
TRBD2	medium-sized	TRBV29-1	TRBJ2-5	TGCAGCGTCCCATCACCCCTAGCGGAGTGTATGTACTTC	CSVPSPLAECMYF
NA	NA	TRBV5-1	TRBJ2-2	TGCGCCAGCACCCCGAGGTCAGGATCTCACACCGGGGAGCTGTTTTTT	CASTPRSGSHTGELFF
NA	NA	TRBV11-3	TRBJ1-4	TGTGCCAGCAGCCCCGGGCCAAATACCGCAACTAATGAAAAACTGTTTTTT	CASSPGPNTATNEKLFF
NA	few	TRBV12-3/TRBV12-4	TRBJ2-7	TGTGCCAGCAACCTTGGACACGGATCCTACGAGCAGTACTTC	CASNLGHGSYEQYF
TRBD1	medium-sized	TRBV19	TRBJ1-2	TGTGCCAGTAGTCCAGGGGGAAGTTATGGCTACACCTTC	CASSPGGSYGYTF
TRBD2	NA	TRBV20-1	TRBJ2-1	TGCAGTGCAAGGGGACTAGCGGGGGGCAATGAGCAGTTCTTC	CSARGLAGGNEQFF
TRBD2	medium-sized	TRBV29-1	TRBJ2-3	TGCAGCGTGGGCAGACTAGCGGACACAGATACGCAGTATTTT	CSVGRLADTDTQYF
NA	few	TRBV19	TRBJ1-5	TGTGCCAGTAGTATTAGTACCCAGGGGAGTTATCATCAGCCCCAGCATTTT	CASSISTQGSYHQPQHF